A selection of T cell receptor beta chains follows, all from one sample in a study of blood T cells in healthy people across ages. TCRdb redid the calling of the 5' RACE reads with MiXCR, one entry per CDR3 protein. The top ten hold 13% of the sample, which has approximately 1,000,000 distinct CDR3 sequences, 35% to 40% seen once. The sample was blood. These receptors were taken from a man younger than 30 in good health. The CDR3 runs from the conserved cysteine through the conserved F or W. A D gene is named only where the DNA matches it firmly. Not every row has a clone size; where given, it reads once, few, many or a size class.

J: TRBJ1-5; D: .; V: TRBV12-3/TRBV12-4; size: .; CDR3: CASRVGTGSNQPQHF; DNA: TGTGCCAGCAGAGTTGGTACAGGTAGCAATCAGCCCCAGCATTTT
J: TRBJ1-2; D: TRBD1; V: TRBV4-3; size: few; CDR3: CASSQNRGTVYGYTF; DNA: TGCGCCAGCAGCCAAAATCGGGGGACAGTCTATGGCTACACCTTC
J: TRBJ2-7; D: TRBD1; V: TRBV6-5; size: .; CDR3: CASSKGQIYEQYF; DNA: TGTGCCAGCAGTAAGGGACAGATCTACGAGCAGTACTTC
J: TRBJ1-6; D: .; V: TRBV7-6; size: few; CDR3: CASSLAGSRNSPLHF; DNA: TGTGCCAGCAGCTTAGCCGGCAGCCGTAATTCACCCCTCCACTTT
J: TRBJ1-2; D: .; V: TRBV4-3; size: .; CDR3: CASGQEAQGYENYGYTF; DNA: TGCGCCAGCGGCCAAGAGGCCCAGGGGTACGAGAACTATGGCTACACCTTC
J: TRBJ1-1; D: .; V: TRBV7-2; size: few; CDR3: CASSSGQRNTEAFF; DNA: TGTGCCAGCAGCTCCGGACAGAGGAACACTGAAGCTTTCTTT
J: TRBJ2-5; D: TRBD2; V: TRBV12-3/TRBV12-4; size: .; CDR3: CASSIGTSGGRRYF; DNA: TGTGCCAGCAGCATAGGGACTAGCGGGGGTCGAAGGTACTTC
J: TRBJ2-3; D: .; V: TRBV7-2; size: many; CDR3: CASSPTRNADTQYF; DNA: TGTGCCAGCAGTCCGACTAGAAATGCGGATACGCAGTATTTT
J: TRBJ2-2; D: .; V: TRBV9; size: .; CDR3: CASSVYQNTGELFF; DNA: TGTGCCAGCAGCGTATACCAGAACACCGGGGAGCTGTTTTTT
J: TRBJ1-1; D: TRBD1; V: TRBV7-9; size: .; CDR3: CASSPKYYRDRRNTEAFF; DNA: TGTGCCAGCAGCCCGAAATACTACAGGGACAGAAGGAACACTGAAGCTTTCTTT
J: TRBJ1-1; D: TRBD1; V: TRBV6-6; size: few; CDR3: CASSYPQGVSEAFF; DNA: TGTGCCAGCAGTTACCCACAGGGGGTATCTGAAGCTTTCTTT
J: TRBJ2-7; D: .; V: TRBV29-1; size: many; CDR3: CSVRDSNSYEQYF; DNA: TGCAGCGTTAGGGACTCTAACTCCTACGAGCAGTACTTC
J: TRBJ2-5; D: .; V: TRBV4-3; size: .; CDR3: CASSQVHSGTSEQYF; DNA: TGCGCCAGCAGCCAAGTTCATTCAGGGACAAGTGAGCAGTACTTC
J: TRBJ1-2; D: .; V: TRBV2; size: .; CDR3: CASIGDTYAYGYTF; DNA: TGTGCCAGCATAGGGGACACCTACGCCTATGGCTACACCTTC
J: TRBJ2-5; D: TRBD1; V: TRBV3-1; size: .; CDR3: CASTPGTGVVETQYF; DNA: TGTGCCAGCACCCCCGGGACAGGGGTGGTAGAGACCCAGTACTTC
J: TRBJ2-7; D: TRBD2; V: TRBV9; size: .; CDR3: CASSVGVGGDFDAYEQYF; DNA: TGTGCCAGCAGCGTAGGAGTGGGGGGGGACTTTGACGCCTACGAGCAGTACTTC
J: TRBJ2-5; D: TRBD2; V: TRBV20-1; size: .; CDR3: CSAISGGVEETQYF; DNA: TGCAGTGCTATTAGCGGGGGGGTGGAAGAGACCCAGTACTTC
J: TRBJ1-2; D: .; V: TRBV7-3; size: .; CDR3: CASSLTFTVYGFTF; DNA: TGTGCCAGCAGCTTAACGTTTACGGTATATGGCTTCACCTTC
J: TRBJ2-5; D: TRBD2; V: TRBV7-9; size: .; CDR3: CASRPWERGGYNEQYF; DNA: TGTGCCAGCAGACCCTGGGAGCGGGGGGGTTACAATGAGCAGTACTTC
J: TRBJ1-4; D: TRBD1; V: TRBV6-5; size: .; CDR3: CASRSFGQGINEKLFF; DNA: TGTGCCAGCAGATCATTCGGACAGGGCATAAATGAAAAACTGTTTTTT
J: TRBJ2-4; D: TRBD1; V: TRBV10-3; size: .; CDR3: CAISSRDSRGVIQYF; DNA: TGTGCCATCAGCTCCCGGGACAGTCGAGGGGTCATTCAGTACTTC
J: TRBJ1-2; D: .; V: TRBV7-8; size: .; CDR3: CASSLENRDGIYSGYGYTF; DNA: TGTGCCAGCAGCTTAGAAAACCGGGACGGAATCTACTCGGGGTATGGCTACACCTTC
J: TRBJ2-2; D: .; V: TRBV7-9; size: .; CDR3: CASSNRDKANTGELFF; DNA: TGTGCCAGCAGCAACCGGGACAAAGCGAACACCGGGGAGCTGTTTTTT
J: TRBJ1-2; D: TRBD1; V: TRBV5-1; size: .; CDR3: CASRTGTGTNYGYTF; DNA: TGCGCCAGCAGAACCGGGACAGGGACTAACTATGGCTACACCTTC
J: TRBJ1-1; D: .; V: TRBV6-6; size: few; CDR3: CASNPSGGNTEAFF; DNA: TGTGCCAGCAACCCTTCCGGTGGGAACACTGAAGCTTTCTTT
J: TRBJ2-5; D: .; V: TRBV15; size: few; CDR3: CATSRDLFQETQYF; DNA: TGTGCCACCAGCAGAGATCTGTTCCAAGAGACCCAGTACTTC
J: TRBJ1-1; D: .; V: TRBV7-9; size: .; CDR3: CASRTDSLNTEAFF; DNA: TGTGCCAGCCGGACAGACTCTTTGAACACTGAAGCTTTCTTT
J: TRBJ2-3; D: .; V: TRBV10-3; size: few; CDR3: CAISESPTSTDTQYF; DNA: TGTGCCATCAGTGAGTCCCCGACTAGCACAGATACGCAGTATTTT
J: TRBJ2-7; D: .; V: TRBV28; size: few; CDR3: CASSPGLRGVYEQYF; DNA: TGTGCCAGCAGCCCCGGACTTCGAGGGGTCTACGAGCAGTACTTC
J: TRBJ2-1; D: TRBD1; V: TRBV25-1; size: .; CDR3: CASSAPPSRGLGNEQFF; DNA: TGTGCCAGCAGTGCCCCCCCGTCGAGGGGGCTAGGGAATGAGCAGTTCTTC
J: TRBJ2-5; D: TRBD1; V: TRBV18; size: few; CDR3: CASSPLQGLTETQYF; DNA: TGTGCCAGCTCACCACTACAGGGGCTCACAGAGACCCAGTACTTC
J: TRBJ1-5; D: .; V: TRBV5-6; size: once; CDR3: CASSDGGGGNQPQHF; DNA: TGTGCCAGCAGCGATGGTGGGGGGGGCAATCAGCCCCAGCATTTT
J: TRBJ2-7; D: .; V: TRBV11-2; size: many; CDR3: CASSLGRFSYEQYF; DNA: TGTGCCAGCAGCTTAGGGCGGTTCTCCTACGAGCAGTACTTC
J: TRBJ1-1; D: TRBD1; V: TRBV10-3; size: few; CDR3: CAISEGDRTEAFF; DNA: TGTGCCATCAGTGAGGGGGACAGGACTGAAGCTTTCTTT
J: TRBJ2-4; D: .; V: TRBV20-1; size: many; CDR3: CSARAKNIQYF; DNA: TGCAGTGCTCGGGCCAAAAACATTCAGTACTTC
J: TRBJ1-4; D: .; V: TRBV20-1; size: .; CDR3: CSASSLQNGEKLFF; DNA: TGCAGTGCTAGCAGCCTCCAAAACGGGGAAAAACTGTTTTTT
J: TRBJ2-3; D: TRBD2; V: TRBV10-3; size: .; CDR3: CAVTSSGGGSDTQYF; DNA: TGTGCCGTTACTTCTAGCGGGGGGGGGTCAGATACGCAGTATTTT
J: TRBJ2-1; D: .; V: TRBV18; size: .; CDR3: CASSPGRDNEQFF; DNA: TGTGCCAGCTCACCGGGCAGAGACAATGAGCAGTTCTTC
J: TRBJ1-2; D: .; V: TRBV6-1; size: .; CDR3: CASSEGEGLYGYTF; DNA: TGTGCCAGCAGTGAAGGGGAGGGTCTGTATGGCTACACCTTC
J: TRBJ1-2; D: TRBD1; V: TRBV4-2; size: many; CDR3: CASRSTGDGYTF; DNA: TGTGCCAGCAGAAGTACAGGGGATGGCTACACCTTC
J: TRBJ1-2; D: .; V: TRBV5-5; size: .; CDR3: CASSPTGQEGYTF; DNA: TGTGCCAGCAGTCCGACAGGTCAGGAAGGCTACACCTTC
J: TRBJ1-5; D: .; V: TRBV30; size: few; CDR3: CAWSVRYGKKNQPQHF; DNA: TGTGCCTGGAGTGTACGGTATGGGAAGAAGAATCAGCCCCAGCATTTT
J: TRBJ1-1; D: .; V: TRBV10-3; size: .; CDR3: CAIKDGRGLNTEAFF; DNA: TGTGCCATCAAGGATGGTCGGGGTCTGAACACTGAAGCTTTCTTT
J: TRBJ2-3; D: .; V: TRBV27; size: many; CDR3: CASRETASTDTQYF; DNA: TGTGCCAGCAGAGAGACGGCTAGCACAGATACGCAGTATTTT
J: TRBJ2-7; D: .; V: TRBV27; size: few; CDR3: CASSRSGQYEQYF; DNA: TGTGCCAGCAGTCGTTCGGGACAATACGAGCAGTACTTC
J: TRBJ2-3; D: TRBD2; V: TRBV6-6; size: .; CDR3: CASRSGGAKDTQYF; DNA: TGTGCCAGCAGGAGCGGGGGGGCCAAGGATACGCAGTATTTT
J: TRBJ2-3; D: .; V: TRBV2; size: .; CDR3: CASRPETDTQYF; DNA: TGTGCCAGCAGACCGGAAACAGATACGCAGTATTTT
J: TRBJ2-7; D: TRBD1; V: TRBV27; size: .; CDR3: CASSSGGTGVSYEQYF; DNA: TGTGCCAGCAGTTCCGGAGGGACAGGAGTTTCCTACGAGCAGTACTTC
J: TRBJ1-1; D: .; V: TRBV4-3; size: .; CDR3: CASSQGWNTEAFF; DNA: TGCGCCAGCAGCCAGGGATGGAACACTGAAGCTTTCTTT
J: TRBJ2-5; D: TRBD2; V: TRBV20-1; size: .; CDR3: CSALSGGEGYQETQYF; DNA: TGCAGTGCTCTTAGCGGGGGGGAGGGGTACCAAGAGACCCAGTACTTC
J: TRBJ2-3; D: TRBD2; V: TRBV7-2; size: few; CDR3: CASSPERGGLYTQYF; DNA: TGTGCCAGCAGCCCGGAGCGGGGGGGCTTGTATACGCAGTATTTT